This T cell receptor beta chain was identified in a study of blood T cell repertoires in COVID-19. Study details: The samples span acute and convalescent COVID-19 from the United States, Italy and Spain.

This clone was detected only a few times. The ends lost 3 bases at V and 1 base at J; junction bases unmatched: 5. The CDR3 has 15 amino acids. The germline CDR1 and CDR2 sequences are SQVTM and ANQGSEA. Per the original data handling: Reference gene primers were amplified, and this amplification served to estimate nucleated cell counts. Sequenced by immunoSEQ multiplex PCR; TCRdb stores in-frame clones only, minus some. V and J calls and clone size are as listed in that table; D and trimming were resolved from the DNA. This sample has 200,000 or so clones; about 87% occur once, and the top ten carry about 1.8%.

The chain recombines TRBV29-1 with TRBJ1-1; the match to TRBD1 covers 10 bases. The sequence derives from an older man with acute or convalescent COVID-19. Sequencing was performed on peripheral blood. The CDR3 DNA is TGCAGCGTTGAGGGACAGGGGTATGGGAACACTGAAGCTTTCTTT. Translated, it gives CSVEGQGYGNTEAFF.